These 32 T cell receptor beta chains share one sample of origin, sequenced in a study of CD8+ T cells in alopecia areata. Pooled cells of cutaneous lymph node origin were sorted on CD4, CD8alpha, NKG2D, NKG2ACE and other markers. cDNA prepared by RNA extraction and subsequent reverse transcription served as the template for sequencing. Generated by immunoSEQ multiplex PCR, the TCRdb table keeps only in-frame clones and is missing some. The specimen has more than 250,000 clones, none found just once. The sample was CD4+ T cells sorted from a lymph node. Every receptor here comes from a C3H/HeJ mouse with alopecia areata. The strain's MHC: H2-k.

Note on this clone: The genes and germline here are from mouse. From the germline J gene comes the end of the CDR3, since the read stops 4 residues before it. This chain uses TRBV29 with TRBJ1-1; weak D call: TRBD1 (5 bases). V was cut by 3 bases and J by 1 base, with 9 bases left in between. Germline CDR1 MSHET, CDR2 SYDVDS. This CDR3 is built from 14 residues. CDR3 amino acids: CASSFGGVNTEVFF. The part of the CDR3 DNA that was read is TGTGCTAGCAGTTTTGGGGGGGTAAACACA.

This clone turned up a few times. Genes and germline come from the mouse. Read sequence stops 4 residues before the CDR3 end, and the germline J gene provides the missing end. The chain combines TRBV5 with TRBJ2-2; 11 bases align to TRBD2. Germline V gene sequence: CDR1 LGHNA, CDR2 YNLKQL (reference sequence). The CDR3 totals 19 residues. J was trimmed by 1 base and V by 4 bases; bases with no gene match: 11. The sequenced part of the CDR3 DNA is TGTGCCAGCAGCCCCCTGGGGACTGGGGGTTCAGGAAACACCGGG. Translation: CASSPLGTGGSGNTG. In full, the CDR3 reads CASSPLGTGGSGNTGQLYF.

This clone turned up a few times. These gene names are mouse names. The read comes to an end 4 residues before the CDR3 does, leaving the germline J gene to fill in the end. In the same sample, other DNA sequences code for this CDR3. The chain links TRBV19 to TRBJ2-3, with 8 bases lining up with TRBD2. The CDR3 runs to 16 residues. The germline V gene has CDR1 FNHDT and CDR2 SITEND (reference sequence). The ends lost 0 bases at V and 1 base at J; junction bases unmatched: 4. The sequenced part of the CDR3 DNA is TGTGCCAGCAGTATAGGGCTGGGGGGCGGTGCAGAA. Protein sequence: CASSIGLGGGAE. The CDR3 in full is CASSIGLGGGAETLYF.

Comment on this clone: Each gene name is a mouse one. The CDR3 end is not reached by the read, which stops 4 residues before it; the germline J gene fills it in. Different DNA sequences within this sample yield the same CDR3. The genes are TRBV19 and TRBJ2-3; perhaps TRBD2 as D (6 bases). The V gene's germline CDR1 is FNHDT and CDR2 SITEND (reference sequence). Trimming took off 2 bases at V and 1 base at J, with 8 bases between the two ends. The CDR3 length is 14 residues. The CDR3 reads CASSIRGGAETLYF. The sequenced CDR3 bases are TGTGCCAGCAGTATTCGGGGGGGTGCAGAA.

About this clone: The listed genes are named as in mouse. The CDR3 is cut off 4 residues early in the read; its end comes from the germline J gene. The V call is TRBV13-2, the J call TRBJ1-2; no reliable D call. The ends were cut back, 2 bases at V and 0 bases at J, with 5 bases in the middle. Germline V gene sequence: CDR1 NNHNN, CDR2 SYGAGS (reference sequence). The CDR3 length is 13 residues. CDR3 region: CASGENTNSDYTF. CDR3 bases read: TGTGCCAGCGGTGAAAACACAAACTCC.

In the case of this clone: Mouse gene names and germline throughout. Other DNA variants within this sample encode the same CDR3. The CDR3: CASSDRDRGQDTQYF. CDR3 DNA (partial): TGTGCCAGCAGTGATCGGGACAGGGGGCAAGAC. This chain joins TRBV13-1 and TRBJ2-5; TRBD1 agrees at 11 bases. The read finishes 4 residues shy of the CDR3 end, and the germline J gene is used to complete it. Germline V lookup: CDR1 NSHNY, CDR2 SYGAGN. The ends lost 1 base at V and 3 bases at J; junction bases unmatched: 1. This CDR3 has 15 amino acids.

This clone was counted only a few times. The listed genes are named as in mouse. From the germline J gene comes the end of the CDR3, since the read stops 4 residues before it. The rearrangement joins TRBV19 to TRBJ2-1; D unresolved. This CDR3 has 13 amino acids. CDR1 is FNHDT and CDR2 is SITEND in the germline V gene (reference sequence). The V and J ends lost 1 base and 4 bases respectively, with 6 bases between them. The sequenced part of the CDR3 DNA is TGTGCCAGCAGTATACACAGATATGCT. Amino acids: CASSIHRYA. The entire CDR3 protein reads CASSIHRYAEQFF.

This clone was detected only a few times. Gene names refer to mouse genes. The sequence runs out 4 residues before the end of the CDR3; the remainder is reconstructed from the germline J gene. The chain recombines TRBV13-2 with TRBJ2-5; TRBD1 might be the D (5 bases). The length of the CDR3 is 14 residues. V lost 5 bases, J lost 3 bases, and 13 bases lay in between. CDR1 is NNHNN, CDR2 SYGAGS, per germline (reference sequence). CDR3 DNA (partial): TGTGCCAGCGGGTTTGGACAAAGACAAGAC. Encoded protein: CASGFGQRQD. The entire CDR3 reads CASGFGQRQDTQYF.

This clone showed up just a few times. Gene names and germline match the mouse. The observed sequence ends 4 residues before the CDR3 terminus, with the missing tail filled in from the germline J gene. The V call is TRBV19, the J call TRBJ1-1; tentative D call: TRBD1 (6 bases). The V gene lost 2 bases and the J gene lost 3 bases, with 11 bases spanning the gap. Germline V gives CDR1 FNHDT, CDR2 SITEND (reference sequence). This CDR3 spans 14 amino acids. Partial CDR3 DNA: TGTGCCAGCAGTATTCCAGGGGTGGACACA. It codes for CASSIPGVDT. The CDR3 reads in full as CASSIPGVDTEVFF. The entire variable domain, with the rest obtained from reference TRBV19 and TRBJ1-1, is as follows: GGIITQTPKFLIGQEGQKLTLKCQQNFNHDTMYWYRQDSGKGLRLIYYSITENDLQKGDLSEGYDASREKKSSFSLTVTSAQKNEMAVFLCASSIPGVDTEVFFGKGTRLTVV.

To note about this clone: Germline and genes here are mouse. The read is 4 residues too short to cover the CDR3 end, so that end is filled in from the germline J gene. The chain is built from TRBV3 and TRBJ2-5, with D possibly matching TRBD1 (5 bases). V shed 1 base and J shed 2 bases, with 7 bases lying between them. The CDR3 runs 14 residues. Germline V lookup: CDR1 SNHLY, CDR2 FYNGKV (reference sequence). The CDR3 bases that were read are TGTGCCAGCAGCTTAGACAGGACCCAAGAC. It translates to CASSLDRTQD. In full, the CDR3 reads CASSLDRTQDTQYF.

This clone was found a few times. The gene symbols are mouse symbols. The read falls 4 residues short of the CDR3 end, and the missing part is taken from the germline J gene. The chain carries TRBV19 and TRBJ2-7; TRBD1 matches 8 bases. Per the germline V gene, CDR1 is FNHDT and CDR2 is SITEND (reference sequence). This CDR3 is 14 amino acids long. V was pared by 1 base and J by 1 base, with 1 base of the junction left unmatched. CDR3 loop: CASSIHRGSYEQYF. Partial CDR3 DNA: TGTGCCAGCAGTATACACAGGGGGTCCTAT.

There are a few counts of this clone. Gene names follow the mouse nomenclature. The CDR3 goes on 4 residues after the read ends, and that part is filled in from the germline J gene. The genes are TRBV29 and TRBJ1-2; possibly TRBD1 for D (5 bases). This CDR3 has 12 residues. Germline-derived CDR1 and CDR2 are MSHET and SYDVDS. The CDR3 bases that were read are TGTGCTAGCAAGCAGGGAGGGTCC. It translates to CASKQGGS. The entire CDR3 sequence reads CASKQGGSDYTF.

About this clone itself: Mouse germline and gene names are used. The sequenced fragment ends 4 residues before the CDR3 boundary, so the rest is inferred from the germline J gene. The chain joins TRBV19 to TRBJ2-2, with TRBD1 matching 7 bases. Trimming took 5 bases from V and 4 from J; bases not matched to a gene: 2. This CDR3 is built from 13 residues. Germline assignment: CDR1 FNHDT and CDR2 SITEND (reference sequence). The CDR3 reads CASRTGTTGQLYF. CDR3 bases read: TGTGCCAGCAGGACAGGGACCACCGGG.

This clone was detected many times. The gene symbols are mouse symbols. Read coverage stops 3 residues before the CDR3 terminus; the germline J gene supplies the remainder. The V and J genes are TRBV13-3 and TRBJ1-6; no definite D call. TRBJ1-6 is marked as an open reading frame, function uncertain. Germline assignment: CDR1 NNHDY and CDR2 SYVADS. The CDR3 contains 14 residues. V was pared by 0 bases and J by 7 bases, with 8 bases between. The covered CDR3 bases are TGTGCCAGCAGTGATGTGGGGTGGAATTCGCCC. Its protein is CASSDVGWNSP. The whole CDR3 is CASSDVGWNSPLYF.

The sample holds a few counts of this clone. The gene names given are mouse names. The CDR3 sequence: CASSIPNQNTLYF. The part of the CDR3 DNA that was read is TGTGCCAGCAGTATTCCCAATCAAAAC. This chain connects TRBV19 to TRBJ2-4; D uncertain. The sequenced fragment ends 4 residues before the CDR3 boundary, so the rest is inferred from the germline J gene. From germline, CDR1 is FNHDT and CDR2 SITEND (reference sequence). The CDR3 covers 13 residues. V lost 2 bases to trimming and J lost 2 bases, with 6 bases between them.

Note on this clone: Gene names follow the mouse nomenclature. The read finishes 4 residues shy of the CDR3 end, and the germline J gene is used to complete it. V usage is TRBV17 and J usage is TRBJ2-5; 7 bases map to TRBD2. Germline V gene sequence: CDR1 MNHDT, CDR2 YYDKIL. J was trimmed by 0 bases and V by 6 bases; bases with no gene match: 6. The CDR3 is 15 residues long. The CDR3 DNA, read in part, is TGTGCTAGCAGGAGACTGGGCGTTAACCAAGAC. Translating gives CASRRLGVNQD. The complete CDR3 protein is CASRRLGVNQDTQYF.

This clone was counted a few times. Gene and germline names: mouse. The read halts 4 residues ahead of the CDR3 end, with the missing end drawn from the germline J gene. The J gene is TRBJ1-2, the V gene TRBV13-1, with a weak D call TRBD1 (6 bases). Per germline, CDR1 NSHNY and CDR2 SYGAGN. Trimming removed 2 bases at V and 4 bases at J, with 12 bases between. The CDR3 spans 14 residues. The covered CDR3 bases are TGTGCCAGCAGTGAAAGACAAGGGGGCTCC. Translated: CASSERQGGS. The entire CDR3 reads CASSERQGGSDYTF.

With regard to this clone: Genes here carry mouse names. The read comes to an end 4 residues before the CDR3 does, leaving the germline J gene to fill in the end. The J gene is TRBJ2-5, the V gene TRBV5; TRBD2 matches 9 bases. Germline CDR1 and CDR2: LGHNA and YNLKQL (reference sequence). V was pared by 1 base and J by 2 bases, with 4 bases of the junction left unmatched. The CDR3 extends over 16 amino acids. CDR3 region: CASSQVLGGVQDTQYF. CDR3 DNA, as far as it was read: TGTGCCAGCAGCCAAGTGCTGGGGGGGGTCCAAGAC.

This clone turned up a few times. Mouse germline and gene names are used. The missing CDR3 end, 4 residues past where the read stops, is filled in from the germline J gene. The chain couples TRBV5 to TRBJ2-7; D gene unclear. The germline V and J ends were trimmed by 0 bases and 0 bases, with 6 bases remaining between them. The CDR3 extends over 14 amino acids. The germline CDR1 and CDR2 sequences are LGHNA and YNLKQL (reference sequence). The DNA read from the CDR3 is TGTGCCAGCAGCCAAGATACAGTCTCCTAT. Its protein is CASSQDTVSY. In full, the CDR3 reads CASSQDTVSYEQYF.

This clone was counted a few times. Germline and genes here are mouse. The DNA ends 3 residues before the CDR3 does, and the rest of the CDR3 is filled in from the germline J gene. The rearrangement links TRBV4 to TRBJ1-6; a weak D match, TRBD1 (5 bases). TRBJ1-6 is an ORF; its function is uncertain. The germline V and J ends were trimmed by 4 bases and 4 bases, with 8 bases remaining between them. From germline, CDR1 is LGHDT and CDR2 YNNKQL (reference sequence). The length of the CDR3 is 14 residues. The CDR3 loop is CASSFQGYNSPLYF. Incomplete CDR3 DNA: TGTGCCAGCAGCTTTCAGGGATATAATTCGCCC.

A note on this clone: The gene names here belong to mouse. The CDR3 end is not reached by the read, which stops 4 residues before it; the germline J gene fills it in. J is TRBJ2-1 and V is TRBV19; the D is unclear. Germline CDR1 is FNHDT and CDR2 is SITEND (reference sequence). This CDR3 spans 12 amino acids. The CDR3 loop is CASSPRRAEQFF. The CDR3 bases that were read are TGTGCCAGCAGCCCCAGGAGGGCT.

Concerning this clone itself: Any gene name here is a mouse gene name. The observed sequence ends 4 residues before the CDR3 terminus, with the missing tail filled in from the germline J gene. The identical CDR3 is also encoded by other nucleotide sequences in the sample. V usage is TRBV19 and J usage is TRBJ2-3; D unclear. Trimming removed 5 bases from V and 0 bases from J, with 7 bases in between. Per germline, CDR1 FNHDT and CDR2 SITEND (reference sequence). This CDR3 has 13 amino acids. The part of the CDR3 DNA that was read is TGTGCCAGCAGGACTTCTAGTGCAGAA. Its translation: CASRTSSAE. The CDR3, in full, reads CASRTSSAETLYF.

As for this clone: Mouse gene names apply. The CDR3 is cut off 4 residues early in the read; its end comes from the germline J gene. The chain uses TRBV13-1 and TRBJ2-2; TRBD1 aligns across 10 bases. This CDR3 region has 16 residues. J gave up 1 base and V 5 bases, and 5 bases lay outside the gene matches. Germline assignment: CDR1 NSHNY and CDR2 SYGAGN. The part of the CDR3 DNA that was read is TGTGCCAGCAGCCCCGGGACAGGGGAAAACACCGGG. It encodes CASSPGTGENTG. The full CDR3 protein is CASSPGTGENTGQLYF.

Comment on this clone: The gene names given are mouse names. The missing CDR3 end, 4 residues past where the read stops, is filled in from the germline J gene. At the DNA level, this CDR3 is encoded by other sequences in the same sample as well. The chain links TRBV31 to TRBJ2-7, with TRBD1 matching over 7 bases. The CDR3 length is 12 residues. The germline CDR1 and CDR2 sequences are GKSSPN and SITVG. The CDR3 loop reads CAWSPDRDEQYF. CDR3 DNA (partial): TGTGCCTGGAGTCCCGACAGGGAT.

This clone was counted between two and nine times. Gene names are the mouse ones. The sequence runs out 4 residues before the end of the CDR3; the remainder is reconstructed from the germline J gene. The chain recombines TRBV1 with TRBJ2-1; maybe TRBD2 (7 bases). Germline V gene data show CDR1 as NSQYPW and CDR2 as LRSPGD (reference sequence). This CDR3 has 15 amino acids. CDR3 region: CTCSADWGARAEQFF. The covered CDR3 bases are TGCACCTGCAGTGCAGATTGGGGGGCGCGGGCT.

This clone occurred a few times. These gene names are mouse names. CDR3 region: CASAGTEKDTQYF. The DNA read from the CDR3 is TGTGCCAGCGCCGGGACAGAAAAAGAC. V is TRBV13-2 and J is TRBJ2-5; 7 bases are shared with TRBD1. The CDR3 end falls 4 residues outside the read, so it is completed with the germline J gene. This CDR3 contains 13 residues. Germline loops: CDR1 NNHNN, CDR2 SYGAGS (reference sequence).

This clone was detected a few times. These gene names are mouse names. The read finishes 4 residues shy of the CDR3 end, and the germline J gene is used to complete it. This specimen includes other DNA sequences encoding the same CDR3. The V gene is TRBV5, the J gene TRBJ2-3; 8 bases map to TRBD1. The CDR3 spans 15 residues. V was clipped by 2 bases and J by 1 base; unmatched bases: 2. The germline V gene has CDR1 LGHNA and CDR2 YNLKQL (reference sequence). CDR3 in amino acids: CASSQQGAGAETLYF. The sequenced part of the CDR3 DNA is TGTGCCAGCAGCCAACAGGGGGCAGGTGCAGAA.

There are a few counts of this clone. The gene names here belong to mouse. The read ends 4 residues before the CDR3 terminus; that terminus is restored from the germline J gene. The same CDR3 also results from other DNA sequences found in this sample. The V gene is TRBV13-3, the J gene TRBJ2-3; D possibly corresponds to TRBD1 (6 bases). Germline-derived CDR1 and CDR2 are NNHDY and SYVADS. The CDR3 spans 13 residues. Trimming stripped 2 bases from V and 3 bases from J, with 7 bases between. CDR3: CASSEGQAETLYF. The part of the CDR3 DNA that was read is TGTGCCAGCAGTGAGGGACAAGCAGAA.

As concerns this clone: Gene names follow the mouse nomenclature. The CDR3 here is CASSDALGQSNSDYTF. CDR3 DNA, as far as it was read: TGTGCCAGCAGTGATGCACTGGGACAGTCAAACTCC. The chain employs TRBV13-1 and TRBJ1-2; the match to TRBD1 covers 7 bases. The DNA ends 4 residues before the CDR3 does, and the rest of the CDR3 is filled in from the germline J gene. CDR3 size: 16 residues. V lost 0 bases to trimming and J lost 0 bases; unmatched junction nucleotides: 5. CDR1 NSHNY and CDR2 SYGAGN come from the germline V gene.

Remarks on this clone: The junction differs from germline at one of its ends, possibly a read error. Gene names are the mouse ones. Read data end 4 residues before the CDR3 end; the end is taken from the germline J gene. The chain has TRBV17 and TRBJ2-3, with 8 bases aligning to TRBD2. The CDR3 is 16 amino acids. Germline values: CDR1 MNHDT, CDR2 YYDKIL. CDR3 amino acids: CASSRGGGNSAETLYF. The sequenced CDR3 bases are TGTGCTAGTAGTAGAGGGGGGGGCAATAGTGCAGAA.

This clone has at least ten counts. The germline and genes are mouse ones. The read halts 4 residues ahead of the CDR3 end, with the missing end drawn from the germline J gene. V gene TRBV31 combines with J gene TRBJ1-2; D remains ambiguous. From germline, CDR1 is GKSSPN and CDR2 SITVG. The CDR3 is 11 amino acids. The V end lost 4 bases, the J end lost 0 bases, and 3 bases lay between the germline ends. The CDR3 protein is CAWTANSDYTF. CDR3 bases read: TGTGCCTGGACAGCAAACTCC.

This clone was counted between two and nine times. These gene names are mouse names. The DNA ends 4 residues before the CDR3 does, and the rest of the CDR3 is filled in from the germline J gene. This chain links TRBV13-1 with TRBJ2-4, with D unresolved. In germline, CDR1 is NSHNY, CDR2 SYGAGN. The CDR3 sequence is 12 residues long. V lost 4 bases and J 2 bases, leaving 5 bases between the germline ends. The CDR3 protein is CASSLVQNTLYF. Partial CDR3 DNA: TGTGCCAGCAGTCTTGTTCAAAAC.